The 27 T cell receptor beta chains below come from one sample, sequenced in a study of PD-1 blockade in classical Hodgkin lymphoma. Time point defined: cycle 4 day 1 (C4D1), after more than five weeks of nivolumab. Relapses following autologous stem cell transplantation were seen in all patients, with brentuximab vedotin exposure varying. The protocol was immunoSEQ multiplex PCR, while the TCRdb copy is restricted to in-frame clones and leaves out a portion. The top ten hold roughly 4% of the sample, which has about 33,000 clones, 72% seen once. This sample comprised peripheral blood mononuclear cells (PBMCs), obtained before the fourth cycle of nivolumab. The origin of the receptors is a human donor with classical Hodgkin lymphoma.

This clone has a single count. This chain connects TRBV19 to TRBJ2-7; D gene ambiguous. The V gene's germline CDR1 is LNHDA and CDR2 SQIVND (reference sequence). V was cut by 1 base and J by 6 bases, with 16 bases left in between. The CDR3 runs 15 residues. The CDR3 DNA reads TGTGCCAGTAGTATAGCGAAGGGTTCTGCTCCCGAGCAGTACTTC. Translation gives CASSIAKGSAPEQYF.

This clone was seen a few times. The rearrangement uses TRBV25-1 and TRBJ1-1; tentative D call: TRBD1 (5 bases). Trimming took off 2 bases at V and 4 bases at J, with 8 bases between the two ends. Germline CDR1 is MGHDK and CDR2 is SYGVNS. This CDR3 is built from 13 residues. CDR3 region: CASSEPGGTEAFF. CDR3 DNA sequence: TGTGCCAGCAGTGAACCCGGGGGCACTGAAGCTTTCTTT.

This clone was counted a few times. The genes are TRBV9 and TRBJ2-2, with 11 nucleotides matching TRBD2. This CDR3 contains 17 residues. From germline, CDR1 is SGDLS and CDR2 YYNGEE. Trimming took 0 bases from V and 5 from J; bases not matched to a gene: 6. The CDR3 DNA reads as TGTGCCAGCAGCGTAGAGGCTAGCGGGAGGATAACCGGGGAGCTGTTTTTT. Encoded protein: CASSVEASGRITGELFF.

This clone has just one count. This chain connects TRBV30 to TRBJ1-1, with D unclear. Germline CDR1 and CDR2: GTSNPN and SVGIG (reference sequence). The CDR3 runs 13 residues. Trimming shortened V by 3 bases and J by 1 base, and 9 bases separated the two germline ends. As DNA, the CDR3 is TGTGCCTGGAGGGGTATAGCGAACACTGAAGCTTTCTTT. This codes for CAWRGIANTEAFF.

This clone turned up a few times. The CDR3 reads CASSQDLGLAGSYEQYF. The CDR3 DNA reads as TGCGCCAGCAGCCAAGATCTAGGGCTAGCGGGTTCCTACGAGCAGTACTTC. This chain joins TRBV4-1 and TRBJ2-7; 8 nucleotides match TRBD2. The V gene end was trimmed by 0 bases and the J gene end by 1 base; junction bases not matched to a gene: 8. From germline, CDR1 is MGHRA and CDR2 YSYEKL. The CDR3 contains 17 residues.

This rearrangement joins TRBV7-9 to TRBJ2-5; D is possibly TRBD2 (6 bases). This CDR3 has 15 residues. Germline lookup yields CDR1 SEHNR and CDR2 FQNEAQ (reference sequence). Trimming removed 7 bases from V and 0 bases from J, with 15 bases in between. The CDR3 sequence: CASTPAGWHQETQYF. For the CDR3, the DNA is TGTGCCAGCACCCCGGCGGGGTGGCACCAAGAGACCCAGTACTTC.

The V call is TRBV7-6, the J call TRBJ1-1; TRBD1 aligns across 9 bases. Germline lookup yields CDR1 SGHVS and CDR2 FNYEAQ. Trimming cost V 6 bases and J 4 bases; bases outside gene matches: 9. The CDR3 totals 15 residues. The CDR3 loop is CASSLGTGLSTEAFF. The CDR3, as DNA: TGTGCCAGCAGTCTCGGGACAGGGTTGAGCACTGAAGCTTTCTTT. The full variable domain, in which reference TRBV7-6 and TRBJ1-1 provide the parts outside the CDR3, is GAGVSQSPRYKVTKRGQDVALRCDPISGHVSLYWYRQALGQGPEFLTYFNYEAQQDKSGLPNDRFSAERPEGSISTLTIQRTEQRDSAMYRCASSLGTGLSTEAFFGQGTRLTVV.

The chain combines TRBV7-2 with TRBJ1-2; D is undetermined. Germline V gene data show CDR1 as SGHTA and CDR2 as FQGNSA. This CDR3 contains 13 residues. The ends were cut back, 5 bases at V and 8 bases at J, with 15 bases in the middle. This CDR3 is CASSPSVGHGYTF. CDR3 in DNA: TGTGCCAGCAGCCCATCGGTTGGGCACGGCTACACCTTC.

The J gene is TRBJ2-4, the V gene TRBV6-5, with D hard to call. CDR3 size: 13 residues. Germline V gene sequence: CDR1 MNHEY, CDR2 SVGAGI. V was cut by 2 bases and J by 5 bases, with 7 bases left in between. In DNA, the CDR3 is TGTGCCAGCAGTTACAACACAGAAAACATTCAGTACTTC. Translating gives CASSYNTENIQYF.

This clone was seen a few times. CDR3 residues: CASGVRQVNSPLHF. In nucleotides, the CDR3 is TGTGCCAGCGGCGTTCGACAGGTCAATTCACCCCTCCACTTT. The V and J genes are TRBV27 and TRBJ1-6; perhaps TRBD1 as D (6 bases). This CDR3 spans 14 amino acids. Trimming removed 8 bases at V and 7 bases at J, with 15 bases between. The germline V gene has CDR1 MNHEY and CDR2 SMNVEV (reference sequence).

This clone was seen more than once but under ten times. J is TRBJ2-7 and V is TRBV11-2, with unresolved D. Germline CDR1 reads SGHAT; CDR2 reads FQNNGV. V shed 3 bases and J shed 6 bases, with 6 bases lying between them. The CDR3 spans 11 residues. CDR3: CASSLGFEQYF. The CDR3 region has the DNA TGTGCCAGCAGCTTGGGGTTCGAGCAGTACTTC.

This chain links TRBV28 with TRBJ1-5; D is uncertain. The germline CDR1 and CDR2 sequences are MDHEN and SYDVKM. V was pared by 4 bases and J by 3 bases, with 22 bases between. The CDR3 totals 18 residues. CDR3 DNA sequence: TGTGCCAGCAGTTCGATCCTTTCATCTCACTTAAACAATCAGCCCCAGCATTTT. Encoded protein: CASSSILSSHLNNQPQHF.

The CDR3 coding sequence is TGTGCCAGCAGTTACTCGGTCCAGGGGAACACTGAAGCTTTCTTT. It encodes CASSYSVQGNTEAFF. This chain uses TRBV6-5 with TRBJ1-1, with D tentatively TRBD1 (5 bases). CDR3 length: 15 amino acids. The V gene lost 0 bases and the J gene lost 1 base, with 9 bases spanning the gap. The germline CDR1 and CDR2 sequences are MNHEY and SVGAGI.

This rearrangement joins TRBV6-5 to TRBJ1-1; 7 positions agree with TRBD1. With 5 bases clipped from V and 3 bases from J, the junction kept 6 bases outside the gene matches. The germline V gene has CDR1 MNHEY and CDR2 SVGAGI. This CDR3 spans 14 amino acids. Written as DNA, the CDR3 is TGTGCCAGCAGTCACAGGGGAAGGGACACTGAAGCTTTCTTT. Encoded protein: CASSHRGRDTEAFF.

The chain combines TRBV7-2 with TRBJ2-7, with D hard to call. CDR1 and CDR2 (germline): SGHTA, FQGNSA. With 4 bases removed from V and 2 bases from J, the gap between germline ends came to 18 bases. CDR3 length: 16 amino acids. The CDR3 nucleotides read TGTGCCAGCAGCTCTCCTTCCGATAGGAATGCCTACGAGCAGTACTTC. Translation: CASSSPSDRNAYEQYF.

This chain joins TRBV6-6 and TRBJ1-1; TRBD1 is a possible D gene (5 bases). Trimming shortened V by 0 bases and J by 11 bases, and 19 bases separated the two germline ends. CDR1 is MNHNY, CDR2 SVGAGI, per germline (reference sequence). The CDR3 is 15 amino acids. The CDR3 loop is CASSYSMGQHSGAFF. The CDR3 DNA follows: TGTGCCAGCAGTTACTCGATGGGGCAGCATAGCGGGGCTTTCTTT.

This chain uses TRBV30 with TRBJ2-2, with a possible D match to TRBD2 (5 bases). CDR3 length: 17 amino acids. CDR1 is GTSNPN and CDR2 is SVGIG in the germline V gene (reference sequence). Trimming removed 0 bases from V and 0 bases from J, with 14 bases in between. CDR3 region: CAWSVLGVASNTGELFF. CDR3 nucleotides: TGTGCCTGGAGTGTACTTGGGGTAGCGTCGAACACCGGGGAGCTGTTTTTT.

The V gene is TRBV27, the J gene TRBJ1-2; D is unresolved. The CDR3 contains 14 residues. Germline V gives CDR1 MNHEY, CDR2 SMNVEV (reference sequence). The V gene lost 4 bases and the J gene lost 2 bases, with 11 bases spanning the gap. The CDR3 DNA sequence: TGTGCCAGCAGTTCCATCGCAGGAAACTATGGCTACACCTTC. Its protein product is CASSSIAGNYGYTF.

The rearrangement links TRBV28 to TRBJ2-3; 9 positions agree with TRBD1. Per the germline V gene, CDR1 is MDHEN and CDR2 is SYDVKM. With 6 bases clipped from V and 3 bases from J, the junction kept 4 bases outside the gene matches. This CDR3 comprises 14 residues. The CDR3 DNA follows: TGTGCCAGCAGCAGGGACAGGGATACAGATACGCAGTATTTT. It codes for CASSRDRDTDTQYF.

V is TRBV5-1 and J is TRBJ2-2; D possibly matches TRBD1 or TRBD2 (5 bases each). Per germline, CDR1 SGHRS and CDR2 YFSETQ. The CDR3 totals 13 residues. V lost 5 bases, J lost 6 bases, and 11 bases lay in between. The CDR3 DNA is TGCGCCAGCAGTCTTAGGGGAGCCGGGGAGCTGTTTTTT. As protein: CASSLRGAGELFF. The entire variable domain, with the rest obtained from reference TRBV5-1 and TRBJ2-2, is as follows: KAGVTQTPRYLIKTRGQQVTLSCSPISGHRSVSWYQQTPGQGLQFLFEYFSETQRNKGNFPGRFSGRQFSNSRSEMNVSTLELGDSALYLCASSLRGAGELFFGEGSRLTVL.

The gene calls are TRBV11-1 and TRBJ1-2; TRBD1 is a possible D gene (5 bases). Per the germline V gene, CDR1 is SGHAT and CDR2 is FQDESV (reference sequence). V was pared by 4 bases and J by 5 bases, with 8 bases between. The CDR3 runs to 12 residues. The DNA of the CDR3 is TGTGCCAGCAGCTCGGGGACTTATGGCTACACCTTC. Its protein is CASSSGTYGYTF.

This clone has just a few counts. This sequence joins TRBV27 and TRBJ1-1; TRBD1 is a possible D gene (5 bases). V lost 5 bases to trimming and J lost 0 bases, with 7 bases between them. Germline CDR1 is MNHEY and CDR2 is SMNVEV (reference sequence). The CDR3 sequence is 13 residues long. As DNA, the CDR3 is TGTGCCAGCAGTGACAGTATGAACACTGAAGCTTTCTTT. Translated, it gives CASSDSMNTEAFF.

This clone is categorized as medium-sized. The chain has TRBV4-1 and TRBJ2-5; D is unclear. V dropped 4 bases and J dropped 3 bases, with 9 bases sitting between them. This CDR3 region has 13 residues. Per germline, CDR1 MGHRA and CDR2 YSYEKL. The CDR3 spells CASSLSGEETQYF. CDR3 nucleotides: TGCGCCAGCAGCCTGTCTGGGGAAGAGACCCAGTACTTC.

The chain couples TRBV28 to TRBJ2-3, with D maybe TRBD2 (5 bases). Germline V gene data show CDR1 as MDHEN and CDR2 as SYDVKM. The CDR3 loop spans 16 amino acids. V was clipped by 4 bases and J by 7 bases, with 21 bases between them. DNA for the CDR3: TGTGCCAGCAGTTCCGGGAAGGCGGGCGGCAGAAATACGCAGTATTTT. It translates to CASSSGKAGGRNTQYF.

This chain joins TRBV7-3 and TRBJ2-3, with D possibly TRBD2 on 6 matching bases. The CDR3 has 17 residues. Looked up from germline, CDR1 is SGHTA and CDR2 is FQGTGA. Trimming removed 5 bases at V and 2 bases at J, with 20 bases between. The CDR3 reads CASSHPETGEATDTQYF. Here the CDR3 DNA reads TGTGCCAGCAGCCACCCTGAGACGGGGGAGGCCACAGATACGCAGTATTTT.

The chain combines TRBV5-1 with TRBJ2-3, with D hard to call. CDR3 size: 17 residues. The V gene lost 1 base and the J gene lost 1 base, with 16 bases spanning the gap. Germline CDR1 reads SGHRS; CDR2 reads YFSETQ. The CDR3 loop is CASSLLNSALGTDTQYF. Here the CDR3 DNA reads TGCGCCAGCAGCTTGTTGAACTCCGCGCTGGGCACAGATACGCAGTATTTT.

This chain joins TRBV28 and TRBJ2-1; perhaps TRBD1 as D (5 bases). The V end was cut by 6 bases, the J end by 3 bases, with 9 bases between. The length of the CDR3 is 13 residues. Germline V CDR1 and CDR2: MDHEN, SYDVKM. The CDR3 bases are TGTGCCAGCAGCGGCCAGGGCTACAATGAGCAGTTCTTC. This codes for CASSGQGYNEQFF.